This T cell receptor (beta chain) stems from a study of blood T cell repertoires in COVID-19 (dated by TCRdb to the early 2020s). With respect to the entire study: Samples covering the acute and convalescent phases of COVID-19 were provided by collaborators in the United States, Italy and Spain. The dataset comprised deeply sampled blood TCRbeta repertoires from subjects exposed to, actively infected with, or recovered from COVID-19. Samples were obtained from the ongoing ImmuneRACE study (first 160 participants) and from some 1,300 subjects provided by 6 global collaborators. The repertoires were made available in a free public database intended to serve as a resource for research on the immune response to SARS-CoV-2. Where available, HLA class I and class II types were obtained from metadata supplied by the sample provider rather than from assay-based typing. The material from the prospective study consisted of cDNA or gDNA derived from T cells, B-cell-depleted T cells, or PBMCs. A de-identified subject ID, COVID-19 status, age in years and sex were almost always included in the sample metadata.

This clone turned up a few times. Its antigen is currently not known. One base away there is no much larger clone; base qualities are not given. Paper-wide results and their limitations: Clinical and demographic metadata were provided uncurated, with the amount varying by source and participant.

The immunoSEQ Assay, a bias-controlled multiplex PCR, was used to amplify TCRbeta CDR3 regions from genomic DNA. The authors' pipeline ran thus. Nucleated cell counts per sample were estimated from amplification of reference gene primers within the assay. Sequence reads were collapsed and filtered to measure the absolute abundance of every unique TCRbeta CDR3 rearrangement. For each sample, productive Simpson clonality was calculated as the square root of Simpson's diversity index across productive rearrangements. This is the immuneACCESS table as TCRdb keeps it, with only in-frame sequences that have V and J called. A part of the clones is gone; compared with another copy, unresolved V genes explain less than half, and the rest is unexplained. The V and J calls and clone size are taken from that table; D and trimming were inferred from the DNA. Across this sample there are about 250,000 clones, with about 85% seen only once. 5% to 7% of the sample lies in the top ten.

Germline trimming amounts to 7 bases on V and 9 bases on J, with 13 as the count of junction bases outside the gene matches. Reading from cysteine to phenylalanine, the CDR3 counts 14 amino acids. Just CDR3 DNA is preserved here, 42 bases in frame from base 1. CDR1 and CDR2, looked up from the germline V gene (reference sequence), are LNHDA and SQIVND. Each collaborating institution followed its own protocols to collect whole blood in K2EDTA tubes. Collaborator samples were shipped for TCRbeta analysis as frozen whole blood, isolated PBMCs, or DNA extracted from either sample type. The chain is encoded by TRBV19 joined to TRBJ2-7; TRBD1 matches 9 bases in the middle. The specimen was peripheral blood. This TCR derives from a woman aged 55-70 years with active or convalescent COVID-19. The DNA sequence follows: TGTGCCAGTAACCGGGACAGGGCGTCCCTTGGGCAGTACTTC. This gives the protein CASNRDRASLGQYF.